This T cell receptor beta chain was sequenced for a study of graft-versus-host responses after intestinal transplantation (dated by TCRdb to 2020 to 2023). Some background on the complete study: The transplants that recipients received were multivisceral, liver-intestinal, or isolated intestinal. Anti-thymocyte globulin induction was given to all recipients, followed by maintenance tacrolimus and steroids for two to four years. After intestinal transplantation, graft-versus-host and host-versus-graft alloreactive T cell clones were followed in the graft, circulation and bone marrow using bulk TCR-beta CDR3 sequencing. Alloreactive clones were identified by sequencing pre-transplant mixed lymphocyte reaction products and comparing these products with unstimulated pre-transplant donor and recipient T cells. A cohort of roughly 25 intestinal transplant recipients, including one retransplant, was enrolled, and a few patients lacking pretransplant specimens were excluded. Donor T cell macrochimerism was defined as a peak of at least 4% donor T cells among recipient peripheral blood mononuclear cells. Rather than going through the commercial service, samples from three later patients were sequenced in-house on an Illumina MiSeq and processed with MiXCR.

What the research found in general, with its limitations: In the allografts of patients with donor T cell macrochimerism, GvH to HvG T cell clonal ratios were high. GvH clones were detected in recipient bone marrow, and some appeared earlier in ileal mucosa or blood, consistent with an intestinal mucosal origin. The conclusions were limited by the relatively low number and heterogeneity of the intestinal transplant patients. Peak levels of circulating GvH clones were associated with declines in HvG clones early after transplant.

Taken with the paper, the label for time point translates to: cells obtained before transplantation from donor or recipient. CD3+CD4+ and CD3+CD8+ populations were FACS-sorted from unstimulated pre-transplant donor and recipient cells taken from spleen or lymph nodes. Looking up the germline V gene yields CDR1 SGHNT and CDR2 YENEEA. At the junction V is shortened by 4 bases and J by 5 bases; bases outside the gene matches: 4. The CDR3 spans 13 residues, from the cysteine through the phenylalanine. CDR3 DNA is the only sequence kept; it has 39 bases, read in frame from the first base. The library relied on the immunoSEQ multiplex PCR assay. In most patients, genomic DNA was isolated using the Qiagen DNeasy Blood and Tissue Kit and sent frozen to Adaptive Biotechnologies for TCR sequencing. High-throughput TCR-beta CDR3 sequencing of genomic DNA from most patients was performed by Adaptive Biotechnologies. The authors' analysis ran thus. TCR sequencing data were retrieved from Adaptive's ImmunoSEQ software for 18 patients, whereas three other patients were processed with MiXCR and VDJtools. To correct CD4 versus CD8 sorting errors, sequences present in both subsets at a frequency ratio below 5:1 were removed. Because the origin of CDR3 nucleotide sequences shared between donor and recipient could not be assigned, those sequences were removed. To be classed as alloreactive, a clone needed at least 2-fold expansion over unstimulated cells and a minimum CFSE-low frequency of 0.002% (template counts) or 0.001% (read counts). A clone was considered mappable if detected in the sequenced pre-transplant spleen, lymph node, or MLR CFSE-low populations of the donor or recipient. Cumulative frequency of alloreactive clones was calculated as a percentage of all sequences weighted by copy number. Imported from immuneACCESS, the table was reduced by TCRdb to in-frame sequences with V and J called. These copies leave out some clones; in studies compared against another copy, an unresolved V gene accounts for under half, and the cause of the remainder is not known. V and J calls and clone size are copied from that table; D and trimming were computed from the DNA. Within this sample are about 85,000 clones, with roughly 80% of them counted one time only. The top ten clones comprise roughly 0.8% of the sample.

As regards this clone: No antigen is known for it. Base qualities are not recorded, but no much larger clone differs from it by a single base.

The specimen was unstimulated CD4+ T cells sorted from spleen or lymph node cells, collected before intestinal transplant. This chain joins TRBV11-3 to TRBJ2-7, with 8 bases matching TRBD2. The sequence was collected from a human donor who received an intestinal transplant. The nucleotides read TGTGCCAGCAGCTCGGGACTAGGAAACGAGCAGTACTTC. Translated, this gives CASSSGLGNEQYF.